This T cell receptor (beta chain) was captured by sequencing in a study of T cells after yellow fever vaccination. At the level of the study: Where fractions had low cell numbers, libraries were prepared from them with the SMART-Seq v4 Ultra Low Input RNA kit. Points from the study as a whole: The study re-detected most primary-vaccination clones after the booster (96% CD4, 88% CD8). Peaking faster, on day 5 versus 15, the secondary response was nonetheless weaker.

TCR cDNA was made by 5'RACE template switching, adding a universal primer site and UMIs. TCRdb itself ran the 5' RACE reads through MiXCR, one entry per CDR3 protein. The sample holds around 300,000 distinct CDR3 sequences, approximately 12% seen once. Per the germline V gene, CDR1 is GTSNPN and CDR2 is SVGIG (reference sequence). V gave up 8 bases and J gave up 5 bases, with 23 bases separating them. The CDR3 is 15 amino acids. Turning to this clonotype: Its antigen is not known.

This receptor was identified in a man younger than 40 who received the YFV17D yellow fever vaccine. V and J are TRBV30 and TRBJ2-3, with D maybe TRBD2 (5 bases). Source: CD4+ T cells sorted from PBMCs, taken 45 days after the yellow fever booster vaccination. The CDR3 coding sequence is TGTGCCAAGTCATCGGGAAGCGGAGCGGTAGATACGCAGTATTTT. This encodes CAKSSGSGAVDTQYF. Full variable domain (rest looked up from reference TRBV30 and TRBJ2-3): SQTIHQWPATLVQPVGSPLSLECTVEGTSNPNLYWYRQAAGRGLQLLFYSVGIGQISSEVPQNLSASRPQDRQFILSSKKLLLSDSGFYLCAKSSGSGAVDTQYFGPGTRLTVL.